The clone carrying this TCR beta chain was counted a few times. The data were taken from a study of blood T cell repertoires in COVID-19. The data were produced by immunoSEQ multiplex PCR, yet TCRdb's version contains in-frame clones alone and is incomplete. Among 200,000 to 300,000 clones listed, around nine tenths were seen once. J was trimmed by 3 bases and V by 6 bases; bases with no gene match: 10. CDR1 and CDR2 (germline): MDHEN, SYDVKM. The CDR3 spans 15 residues. The chain couples TRBV28 to TRBJ2-5, with 7 nucleotides matching TRBD1. The sequence was obtained from a young woman who had recovered from COVID-19. Sequencing was performed on PBMCs or T cells enriched from blood (not recorded which). CDR3 sequence (DNA): TGTGCCAGCAGCAAATTACGGGACAGCAAAGAGACCCAGTACTTC. Amino acid sequence: CASSKLRDSKETQYF.